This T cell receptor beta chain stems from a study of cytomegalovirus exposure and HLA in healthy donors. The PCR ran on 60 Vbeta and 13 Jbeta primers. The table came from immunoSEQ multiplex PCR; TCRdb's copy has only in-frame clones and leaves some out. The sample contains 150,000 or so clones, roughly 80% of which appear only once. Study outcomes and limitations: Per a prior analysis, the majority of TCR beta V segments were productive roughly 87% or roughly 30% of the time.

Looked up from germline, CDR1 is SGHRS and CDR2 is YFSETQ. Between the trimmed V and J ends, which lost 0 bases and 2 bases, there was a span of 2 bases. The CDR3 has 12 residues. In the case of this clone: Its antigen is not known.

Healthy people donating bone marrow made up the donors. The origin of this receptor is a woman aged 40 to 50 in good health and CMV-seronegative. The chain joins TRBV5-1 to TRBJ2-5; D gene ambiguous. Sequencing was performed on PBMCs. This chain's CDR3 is CASSLVQETQYF. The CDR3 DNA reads TGCGCCAGCAGCTTGGTACAAGAGACCCAGTACTTC.